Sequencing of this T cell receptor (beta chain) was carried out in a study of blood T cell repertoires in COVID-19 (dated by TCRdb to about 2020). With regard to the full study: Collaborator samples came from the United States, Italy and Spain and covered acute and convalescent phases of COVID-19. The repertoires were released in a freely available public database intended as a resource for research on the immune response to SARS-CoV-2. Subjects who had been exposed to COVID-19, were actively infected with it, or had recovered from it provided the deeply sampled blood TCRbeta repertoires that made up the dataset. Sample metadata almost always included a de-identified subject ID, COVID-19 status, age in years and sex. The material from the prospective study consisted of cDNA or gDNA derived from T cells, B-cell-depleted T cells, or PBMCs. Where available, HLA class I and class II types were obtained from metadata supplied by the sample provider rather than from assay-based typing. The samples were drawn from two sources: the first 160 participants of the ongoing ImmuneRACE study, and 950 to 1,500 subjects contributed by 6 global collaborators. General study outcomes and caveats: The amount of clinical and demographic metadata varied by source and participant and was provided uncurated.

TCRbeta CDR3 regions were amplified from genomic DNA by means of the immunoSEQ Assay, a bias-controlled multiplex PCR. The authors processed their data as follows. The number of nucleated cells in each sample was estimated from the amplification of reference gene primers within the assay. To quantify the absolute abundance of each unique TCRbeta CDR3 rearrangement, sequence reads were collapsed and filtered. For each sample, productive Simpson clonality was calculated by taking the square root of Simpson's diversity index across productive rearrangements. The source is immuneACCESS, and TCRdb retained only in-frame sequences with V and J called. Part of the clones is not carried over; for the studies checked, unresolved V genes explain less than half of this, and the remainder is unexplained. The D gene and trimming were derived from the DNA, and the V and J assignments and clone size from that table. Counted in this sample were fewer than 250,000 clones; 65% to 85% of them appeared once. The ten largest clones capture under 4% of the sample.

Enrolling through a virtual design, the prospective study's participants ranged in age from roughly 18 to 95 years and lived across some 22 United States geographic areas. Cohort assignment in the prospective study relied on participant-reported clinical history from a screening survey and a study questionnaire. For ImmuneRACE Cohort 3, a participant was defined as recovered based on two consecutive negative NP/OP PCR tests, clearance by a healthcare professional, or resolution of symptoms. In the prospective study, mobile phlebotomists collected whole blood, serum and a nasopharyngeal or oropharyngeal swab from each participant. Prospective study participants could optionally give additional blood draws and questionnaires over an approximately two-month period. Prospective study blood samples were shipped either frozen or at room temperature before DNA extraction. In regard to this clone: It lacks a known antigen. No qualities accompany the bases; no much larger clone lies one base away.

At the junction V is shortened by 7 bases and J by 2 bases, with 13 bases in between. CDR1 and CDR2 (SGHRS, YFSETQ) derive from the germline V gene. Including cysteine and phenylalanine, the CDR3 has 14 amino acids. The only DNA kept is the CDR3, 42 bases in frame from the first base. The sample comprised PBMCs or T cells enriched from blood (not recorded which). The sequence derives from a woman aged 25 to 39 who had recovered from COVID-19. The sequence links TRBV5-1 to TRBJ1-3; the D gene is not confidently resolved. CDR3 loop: CASALGSAGNTIYF. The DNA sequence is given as TGCGCCAGCGCCCTCGGGTCTGCTGGAAACACCATATATTTT.